These 2 T cell receptor beta chains were all obtained from the same sample, sequenced in a study of T cell responses to AZD1222 COVID-19 vaccine. Measured with immunoSEQ multiplex PCR; TCRdb has only the in-frame clones, and not every one. The repertoire holds over 75,000 clones, approximately 85% seen once, with around 3.6% in the top ten. The sample in question was peripheral blood, obtained 28 days after the second AZD1222 dose. These receptors all stem from an adult who received the AZD1222 COVID-19 vaccine.

This chain links TRBV21-1 with TRBJ2-4; TRBD1 was called by the table and not checked on the DNA. TRBV21-1 is a listed pseudogene. The CDR3 has 15 amino acids. CDR3 in amino acids: CASSNPGRAKNIQYF. CDR3 sequence (DNA): TGTGCCAGCAGCAACCCAGGTCGAGCCAAAAACATTCAGTACTTC.

The rearrangement joins TRBV2 to TRBJ1-6; no firm D call. Germline CDR1 reads SNHLY; CDR2 reads FYNNEI. Trimming cost V 5 bases and J 5 bases, with 10 bases left between them. CDR3 length: 14 amino acids. The CDR3 DNA sequence: TGTGCCAGCAGTTTATTAAGACATAATTCACCCCTCCACTTT. Residues: CASSLLRHNSPLHF.